Following are 31 T cell receptor beta chains from one sample sequenced in a study of human T cells and chemical hapten exposure. The sample's time point: patch test 2, 6 weeks after DPC sensitization. Treatment meaning: therapeutic diphenylcyclopropenone sensitization with weekly scalp DPC. MiXCR, applied by TCRdb to the RACE reads, yields one record per CDR3 protein. The table shows fewer than 85,000 distinct CDR3 sequences, with under 14% occurring only once. The sequenced sample was whole blood, obtained in connection with sensitization to the hapten diphenylcyclopropenone (DPC). All receptors come from a man younger than 30 with alopecia areata. Some clones in this sample may be carry-over from other donors' samples.

This sequence joins TRBV28 and TRBJ2-7; TRBD1 or TRBD2 may be the D gene (5 bases each). Trimming shortened V by 3 bases and J by 12 bases, and 15 bases separated the two germline ends. CDR1 is MDHEN and CDR2 is SYDVKM in the germline V gene. The CDR3 runs to 12 residues. CDR3 nucleotides: TGTGCCAGCAGTTTCGGGGACCTAAGGACGTACTTC. Its translation: CASSFGDLRTYF.

The V gene is TRBV7-6, the J gene TRBJ2-1; D is unresolved. Germline-derived CDR1 and CDR2 are SGHVS and FNYEAQ. Trimming pared 5 bases from V and 6 bases from J, leaving 14 bases between. The CDR3 is 14 residues long. DNA of the CDR3: TGTGCCAGCAGCCCTTTGACGGGTGTCAATGAGCAGTTCTTC. It translates to CASSPLTGVNEQFF.

The DNA for the CDR3 is TGCGCCAGCAGCCAAGATCGGGTACAGGGGCTGAATCCCCAGCATTTT. It is translated as CASSQDRVQGLNPQHF. The V gene is TRBV4-3, the J gene TRBJ1-5; 7 nucleotides align to TRBD1. Trimming took 0 bases from V and 10 from J; bases not matched to a gene: 12. This CDR3 spans 16 amino acids. Germline V lookup: CDR1 LGHNA, CDR2 YSLEER.

This clonotype was recorded at least ten times. This chain uses TRBV5-1 with TRBJ2-1, with D maybe TRBD1 (6 bases). The CDR3 spans 13 residues. Trimming took off 3 bases at V and 5 bases at J, with 9 bases between the two ends. Germline CDR1 is SGHRS and CDR2 is YFSETQ. The CDR3 spells CASSSGQNNEQFF. As DNA, the CDR3 is TGCGCCAGCAGCTCTGGACAGAACAATGAGCAGTTCTTC. The entire variable domain, with the rest obtained from reference TRBV5-1 and TRBJ2-1, is as follows: KAGVTQTPRYLIKTRGQQVTLSCSPISGHRSVSWYQQTPGQGLQFLFEYFSETQRNKGNFPGRFSGRQFSNSRSEMNVSTLELGDSALYLCASSSGQNNEQFFGPGTRLTVL.

V usage is TRBV19 and J usage is TRBJ1-6; D is possibly TRBD1 (5 bases). The CDR3 extends over 16 amino acids. In germline, CDR1 is LNHDA, CDR2 SQIVND (reference sequence). V was pared by 6 bases and J by 6 bases, with 18 bases between. The CDR3 DNA is TGTGCCAGTAGAAAGGGGATGGACGGCCCTAATTCACCCCTCCACTTT. Its translation: CASRKGMDGPNSPLHF.

The table lists this clonotype with a few counts. This sequence joins TRBV6-5 and TRBJ2-3; no definite D call. V shed 6 bases and J shed 2 bases, with 18 bases lying between them. This CDR3 is built from 16 residues. CDR1 MNHEY and CDR2 SVGAGI come from the germline V gene. CDR3 sequence (DNA): TGTGCCAGCAGCGCCGCGGTGGACCCTAACACAGATACGCAGTATTTT. Its protein product is CASSAAVDPNTDTQYF.

V and J are TRBV6-1 and TRBJ2-7; perhaps D is TRBD1 or TRBD2 (5 bases each). The length of the CDR3 is 14 residues. Looked up from germline, CDR1 is MNHNS and CDR2 is SASEGT. V lost 6 bases and J lost 3, with 15 bases in between. CDR3 DNA sequence: TGTGCCAGCAGCCAACGGGGCGTCGACTACGAGCAGTACGTC. Encoded protein: CASSQRGVDYEQYV.

This clonotype was seen a handful of times. This CDR3 reads CASSLVASTDTQYF. The DNA of the CDR3 is TGTGCCAGCAGCTTAGTCGCCAGCACAGATACGCAGTATTTT. The V gene is TRBV11-3, the J gene TRBJ2-3; no reliable D call. There are 14 residues in the CDR3. The V end was cut by 1 base, the J end by 0 bases, with 5 bases between. The germline CDR1 and CDR2 sequences are SGHNT and YENEEA.

A few counts support this clonotype. The chain couples TRBV18 to TRBJ2-1; TRBD2 might be the D (6 bases). V lost 3 bases to trimming and J lost 0 bases, with 9 bases between them. The V gene's germline CDR1 is KGHSH and CDR2 LQKENI. The CDR3 is made up of 15 amino acids. The CDR3 loop reads CASSPGRDSYNEQFF. The CDR3 nucleotides are TGTGCCAGCTCACCGGGGCGGGACTCCTACAATGAGCAGTTCTTC.

For this clonotype: Mismatch with germline at one junction end may stem from a read error. The V and J genes are TRBV6-4 and TRBJ2-3; 11 nucleotides agree with TRBD1. The CDR3 is made up of 14 amino acids. Germline V CDR1 and CDR2: MRHNA, SNTAGT. The CDR3 bases are TGTGCCAGCAGTGACGGACAGGGGGCAGATATGCAGTATTTT. Its translation is CASSDGQGADMQYF.

This clonotype was seen only a few times. V gene TRBV29-1 combines with J gene TRBJ2-7; D possibly corresponds to TRBD1 (5 bases). The CDR3 spans 13 residues. Between the trimmed V and J ends, which lost 5 bases and 2 bases, there was a span of 13 bases. Germline V lookup: CDR1 SQVTM, CDR2 ANQGSEA. The DNA for the CDR3 is TGCAGCGTTCTGGCCAGGGCGACCTACGAGCAGTACTTC. Encoded protein: CSVLARATYEQYF.

This clonotype was counted between two and nine times. CDR3 loop: CASSSDRDTQETQYF. DNA of the CDR3: TGTGCCAGCAGCTCCGACCGGGACACCCAAGAGACCCAGTACTTC. The chain couples TRBV11-1 to TRBJ2-5; D may be TRBD1 (6 bases). V was shortened by 4 bases and J by 1 base, with 13 bases between the two germline ends. The CDR3 length is 15 residues. In germline, CDR1 is SGHAT, CDR2 FQDESV (reference sequence).

This chain links TRBV7-2 with TRBJ1-5; D unclear. The germline CDR1 and CDR2 sequences are SGHTA and FQGNSA. With 1 base removed from V and 7 bases from J, the gap between germline ends came to 11 bases. The CDR3 consists of 14 residues. This CDR3 is CASSLDGMRQPQHF. In DNA, the CDR3 is TGTGCCAGCAGCTTAGACGGGATGCGGCAGCCCCAGCATTTT.

In this sample, this clonotype turned up a few times. The J gene is TRBJ1-2, the V gene TRBV5-1; D gene uncertain. The CDR3 is 14 amino acids. Trimming stripped 3 bases from V and 4 bases from J, with 13 bases between. Per the germline V gene, CDR1 is SGHRS and CDR2 is YFSETQ. CDR3 nucleotides: TGCGCCAGCAGCTCGCAATCTGACGGCTATGGCTACACCTTC. The encoded protein is CASSSQSDGYGYTF.

This clonotype was observed a few times. For the CDR3, the DNA is TGTGCCAGCAGCTTACGGCAGCTCCAAGAGACCCAGTACTTC. This translates into CASSLRQLQETQYF. V is TRBV7-6 and J is TRBJ2-5; D uncertain. Germline assignment: CDR1 SGHVS and CDR2 FNYEAQ. V lost 2 bases and J lost 1, with 8 bases in between. The length of the CDR3 is 14 residues.

This clonotype was detected only a few times. The rearrangement links TRBV2 to TRBJ2-1; tentatively, D is TRBD1 or TRBD2 (6 bases each). CDR1 and CDR2 (germline): SNHLY, FYNNEI. The CDR3 runs 14 residues. V lost 4 bases and J lost 4, with 11 bases in between. The chain's CDR3 is CASSVGGAYNEQFF. CDR3 bases: TGTGCCAGCAGTGTCGGGGGCGCTTACAATGAGCAGTTCTTC.

In this sample, this clonotype turned up a few times. Here the CDR3 reads CASSPSGPQMGTEAFF. In DNA, the CDR3 is TGTGCCAGCAGTCCTTCGGGACCCCAGATGGGCACTGAAGCTTTCTTT. The chain joins TRBV28 to TRBJ1-1; tentatively, D is TRBD1 (5 bases). The CDR3 loop spans 16 amino acids. Germline CDR1 is MDHEN and CDR2 is SYDVKM. Trimming cost V 5 bases and J 4 bases, with 20 bases left between them.

This clonotype turned up a few times. This chain joins TRBV24-1 and TRBJ1-2; TRBD1 is a possible D gene (5 bases). V was clipped by 4 bases and J by 5 bases, with 22 bases between them. The CDR3 runs to 17 residues. Germline-derived CDR1 and CDR2 are KGHDR and SFDVKD. CDR3 region: CATSDSVQGRSRYGYTF. The CDR3 DNA is TGTGCCACCAGTGACTCGGTTCAGGGCAGGAGCAGGTATGGCTACACCTTC.

This clonotype was seen a handful of times. The chain recombines TRBV12-3 or TRBV12-4 with TRBJ2-2; D unresolved. Between the trimmed V and J ends, which lost 7 bases and 6 bases, there was a span of 6 bases. This CDR3 has 11 residues. In DNA, the CDR3 is TGTGCCAGCACGGGCTCCGGGGAGCTGTTTTTT. It translates to CASTGSGELFF.

This clonotype has more than one count but fewer than ten. V gene TRBV4-3 combines with J gene TRBJ2-3, with TRBD2 matching 9 bases. The germline V gene encodes CDR1 LGHNA and CDR2 YSLEER. This CDR3 contains 17 residues. Unmatched junction bases numbered 6, after V lost 1 base and J lost 1 base. The CDR3 here is CASSQVYAGGRTDTQYF. As DNA, the CDR3 is TGCGCCAGCAGCCAAGTCTACGCGGGGGGGCGCACAGATACGCAGTATTTT.

This clonotype has only a few counts. This chain connects TRBV5-6 to TRBJ2-3, with D tentatively TRBD1 (6 bases). V was clipped by 0 bases and J by 4 bases, with 12 bases between them. Germline CDR1 SGHDT, CDR2 YYEEEE. The CDR3 is 15 residues long. The CDR3 region is CASSLAGDNSDTQYF. In nucleotides, the CDR3 is TGTGCCAGCAGCTTGGCAGGGGACAACTCAGATACGCAGTATTTT.

The J gene is TRBJ1-5, the V gene TRBV18, with 8 bases identical to TRBD1. The CDR3 extends over 17 amino acids. The germline CDR1 and CDR2 sequences are KGHSH and LQKENI. V was pared by 5 bases and J by 1 base, with 10 bases of the junction left unmatched. The DNA for the CDR3 is TGTGCCAGCTCAAGCGGGACAGGCATTAGGAGCAATCAGCCCCAGCATTTT. Protein sequence: CASSSGTGIRSNQPQHF.

The table lists this clonotype with many counts. The chain combines TRBV7-8 with TRBJ2-1; 9 bases agree with TRBD1. The CDR3 runs to 13 residues. The germline gives CDR1 SGHVS, CDR2 FQNEAQ. V shed 5 bases and J 7 bases; nucleotides not matched to a gene: 3. In DNA, the CDR3 is TGTGCCAGCAGCACAGACAGGGGGAATGAGCAGTTCTTC. Its translation is CASSTDRGNEQFF.

This clonotype occurred a few times. Here the CDR3 DNA reads TGCGCCAGCAGCCAAGGACAGGGGGCCTACAATGAGCAGTTCTTC. Protein: CASSQGQGAYNEQFF. This sequence joins TRBV4-3 and TRBJ2-1, with TRBD1 identical over 9 bases. The CDR3 extends over 15 amino acids. J gave up 2 bases and V 1 base, and 0 bases lay outside the gene matches. Germline CDR1 LGHNA, CDR2 YSLEER.

The chain has TRBV7-2 and TRBJ1-1; D gene uncertain. The CDR3 is 15 amino acids. Trimming took 2 bases from V and 5 from J, leaving 15 bases between them. Germline assignment: CDR1 SGHTA and CDR2 FQGNSA. DNA for the CDR3: TGTGCCAGCAGCTTAAACTCCGGGGAAGGGACTGAAGCTTTCTTT. Protein product: CASSLNSGEGTEAFF.

The CDR3 here is CASSPPGRGRGQPQHF. The DNA of the CDR3 is TGTGCCAGCTCACCACCGGGGAGGGGGCGAGGTCAGCCCCAGCATTTT. V usage is TRBV18 and J usage is TRBJ1-5; the match to TRBD1 covers 7 bases. The V segment lost 0 bases and the J segment 6 bases; nucleotides outside the gene matches: 8. The CDR3 has 16 residues. Germline V CDR1 and CDR2: KGHSH, LQKENI.

This clonotype was recorded only once. It may be a read error: a sequence one base away is much more abundant. The chain links TRBV7-3 to TRBJ2-2; D ambiguous. V was trimmed by 5 bases and J by 10 bases, leaving 11 bases between them. The CDR3 totals 12 residues. The germline CDR1 and CDR2 sequences are SGHTA and FQGTGA. DNA of the CDR3: TGTGCCAGCAGCCTCCTACCCGTGGAGCTGTTTTTT. Protein product: CASSLLPVELFF.

The chain recombines TRBV7-9 with TRBJ2-3; D may be TRBD1 (5 bases). Germline V gene lookup returns CDR1 SEHNR and CDR2 FQNEAQ (reference sequence). The CDR3 spans 13 residues. V dropped 1 base and J dropped 5 bases, with 7 bases sitting between them. As DNA, the CDR3 is TGTGCCAGCAGCTTAGAGGGGATAGATACGCAGTATTTT. Translated: CASSLEGIDTQYF. Looking up the rest from reference TRBV7-9 and TRBJ2-3 gives the full variable domain: DTGVSQNPRHKITKRGQNVTFRCDPISEHNRLYWYRQTLGQGPEFLTYFQNEAQLEKSRLLSDRFSAERPKGSFSTLEIQRTEQGDSAMYLCASSLEGIDTQYFGPGTRLTVL.

This clonotype showed up many times. V usage is TRBV7-6 and J usage is TRBJ2-1; the D gene is possibly TRBD2 (6 bases). The CDR3 loop spans 14 amino acids. Germline CDR1 reads SGHVS; CDR2 reads FNYEAQ. Trimming shortened V by 5 bases and J by 7 bases, and 15 bases separated the two germline ends. The CDR3 DNA reads as TGTGCCAGCAGCAGGACTAACGGGGGTAATGAGCAGTTCTTC. Its protein is CASSRTNGGNEQFF.

The rearrangement links TRBV27 to TRBJ1-4, with D possibly TRBD1 on 6 matching bases. V was shortened by 0 bases and J by 5 bases, with 13 bases between the two germline ends. Germline V lookup: CDR1 MNHEY, CDR2 SMNVEV (reference sequence). The CDR3 has 16 amino acids. CDR3: CASSLSYRARNEKLFF. The CDR3 DNA follows: TGTGCCAGCAGTTTATCCTACAGGGCCCGAAATGAAAAACTGTTTTTT.

This clonotype appeared many times. The chain has TRBV7-6 and TRBJ2-7; D unresolved. The CDR3 has 14 residues. The germline gives CDR1 SGHVS, CDR2 FNYEAQ. DNA of the CDR3: TGTTCTCCACTCAATCTGAGGTTGTCCTACGAGCAGTACTTC. The encoded protein is CSPLNLRLSYEQYF. Full variable domain (remainder filled in from reference TRBV7-6 and TRBJ2-7): GAGVSQSPRYKVTKRGQDVALRCDPISGHVSLYWYRQALGQGPEFLTYFNYEAQQDKSGLPNDRFSAERPEGSISTLTIQRTEQRDSAMYRCSPLNLRLSYEQYFGPGTRLTVT.